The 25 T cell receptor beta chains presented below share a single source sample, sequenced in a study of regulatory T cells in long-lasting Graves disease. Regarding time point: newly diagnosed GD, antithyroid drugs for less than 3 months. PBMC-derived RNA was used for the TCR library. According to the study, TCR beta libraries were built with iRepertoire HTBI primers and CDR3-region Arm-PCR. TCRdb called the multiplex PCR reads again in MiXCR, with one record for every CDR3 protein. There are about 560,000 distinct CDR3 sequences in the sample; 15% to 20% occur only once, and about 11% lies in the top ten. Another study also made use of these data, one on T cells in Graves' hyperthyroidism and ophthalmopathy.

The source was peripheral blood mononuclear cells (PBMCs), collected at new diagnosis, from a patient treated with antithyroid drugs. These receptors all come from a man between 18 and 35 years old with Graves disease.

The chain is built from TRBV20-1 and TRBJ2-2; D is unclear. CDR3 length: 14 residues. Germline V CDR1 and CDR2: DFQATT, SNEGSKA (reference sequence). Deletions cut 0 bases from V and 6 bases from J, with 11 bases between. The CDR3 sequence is CSARDPQAPGELFF. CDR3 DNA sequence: TGCAGTGCTAGAGATCCGCAGGCCCCCGGGGAGCTGTTTTTT.

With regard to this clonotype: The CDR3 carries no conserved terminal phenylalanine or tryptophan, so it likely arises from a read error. The DNA for the CDR3 is TGTGCCAGCAGTGATCTAACAGGGCAGAGCTCCTACAATGAGCAGTTCTAC. Its protein is CASSDLTGQSSYNEQFY. J is TRBJ2-1 and V is TRBV25-1; weak D call: TRBD1 (6 bases). The CDR3 runs to 17 residues. Per germline, CDR1 MGHDK and CDR2 SYGVNS. Trimming pared 3 bases from V and 0 bases from J, leaving 15 bases between.

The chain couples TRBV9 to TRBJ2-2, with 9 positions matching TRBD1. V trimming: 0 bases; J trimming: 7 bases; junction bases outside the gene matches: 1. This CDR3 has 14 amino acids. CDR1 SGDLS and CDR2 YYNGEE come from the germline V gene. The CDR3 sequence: CASSVGQGVGELFF. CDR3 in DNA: TGTGCCAGCAGCGTAGGACAGGGGGTCGGGGAGCTGTTTTTT. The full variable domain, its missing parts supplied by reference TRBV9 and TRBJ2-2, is DSGVTQTPKHLITATGQRVTLRCSPRSGDLSVYWYQQSLDQGLQFLIQYYNGEERAKGNILERFSAQQFPDLHSELNLSSLELGDSALYFCASSVGQGVGELFFGEGSRLTVL.

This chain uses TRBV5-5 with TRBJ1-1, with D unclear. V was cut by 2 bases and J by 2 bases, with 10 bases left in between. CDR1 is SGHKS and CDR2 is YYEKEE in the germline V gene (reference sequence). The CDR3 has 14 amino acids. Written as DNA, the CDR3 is TGTGCCAGCAGCTTTAGGATACTAAACACTGAAGCTTTCTTT. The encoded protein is CASSFRILNTEAFF.

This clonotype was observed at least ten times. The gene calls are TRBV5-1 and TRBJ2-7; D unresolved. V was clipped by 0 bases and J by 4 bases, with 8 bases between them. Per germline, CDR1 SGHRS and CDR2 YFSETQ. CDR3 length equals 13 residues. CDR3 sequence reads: CASSLGHQYEQYF. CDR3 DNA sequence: TGCGCCAGCAGCTTGGGACACCAATACGAGCAGTACTTC.

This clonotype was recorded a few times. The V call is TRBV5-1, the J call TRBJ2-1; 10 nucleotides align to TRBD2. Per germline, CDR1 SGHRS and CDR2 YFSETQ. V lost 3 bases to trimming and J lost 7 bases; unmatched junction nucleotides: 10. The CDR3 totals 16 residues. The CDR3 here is CASSSGLAGVWNEQFF. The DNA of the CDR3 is TGCGCCAGCAGCTCGGGCCTAGCGGGAGTTTGGAATGAGCAGTTCTTC.

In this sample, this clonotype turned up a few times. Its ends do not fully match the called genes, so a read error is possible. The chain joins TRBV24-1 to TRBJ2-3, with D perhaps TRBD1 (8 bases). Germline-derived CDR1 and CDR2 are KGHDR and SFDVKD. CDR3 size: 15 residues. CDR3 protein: CATTQGGTGTDTQYF. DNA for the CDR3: TGTGCCACCACTCAGGGGGGGACAGGCACCGATACGCAGTATTTT.

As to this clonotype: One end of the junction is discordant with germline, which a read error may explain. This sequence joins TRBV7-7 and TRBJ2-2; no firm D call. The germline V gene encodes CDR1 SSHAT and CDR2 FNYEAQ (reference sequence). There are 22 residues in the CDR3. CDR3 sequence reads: CASSFPVSTTTPIPDHTGELFF. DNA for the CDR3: TGTGCTAGCAGCTTCCCAGTGAGCACCACCACCCCCATCCCGGACCACACCGGGGAGCTGTTTTTT.

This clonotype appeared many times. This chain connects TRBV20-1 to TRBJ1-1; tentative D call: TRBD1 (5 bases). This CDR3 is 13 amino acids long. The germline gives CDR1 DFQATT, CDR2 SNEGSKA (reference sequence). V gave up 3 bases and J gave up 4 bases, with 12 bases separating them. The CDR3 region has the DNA TGCAGTGCTAGCCCTCACGGGGGCACTGAAGCTTTCTTT. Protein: CSASPHGGTEAFF.

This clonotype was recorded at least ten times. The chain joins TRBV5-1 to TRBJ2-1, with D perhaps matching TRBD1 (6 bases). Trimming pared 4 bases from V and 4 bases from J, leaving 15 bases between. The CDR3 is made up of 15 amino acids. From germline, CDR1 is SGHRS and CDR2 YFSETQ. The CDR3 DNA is TGCGCCAGCAGCAAGCCCGGGACATCATACAATGAGCAGTTCTTC. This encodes CASSKPGTSYNEQFF.

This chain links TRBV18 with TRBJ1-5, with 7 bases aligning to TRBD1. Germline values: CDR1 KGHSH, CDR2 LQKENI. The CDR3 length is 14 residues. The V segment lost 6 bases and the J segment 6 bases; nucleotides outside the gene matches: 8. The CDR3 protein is CASSPRTGTQPQHF. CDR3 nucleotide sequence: TGTGCCAGCTCCCCCAGGACAGGTACTCAGCCCCAGCATTTT.

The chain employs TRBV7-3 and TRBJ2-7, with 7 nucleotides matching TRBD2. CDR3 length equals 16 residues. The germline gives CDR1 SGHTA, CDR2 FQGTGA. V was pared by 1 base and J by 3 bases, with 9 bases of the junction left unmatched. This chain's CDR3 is CASSLSAGGSRYEQYF. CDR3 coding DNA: TGTGCCAGCAGCTTAAGCGCTGGCGGGAGTCGCTACGAGCAGTACTTC.

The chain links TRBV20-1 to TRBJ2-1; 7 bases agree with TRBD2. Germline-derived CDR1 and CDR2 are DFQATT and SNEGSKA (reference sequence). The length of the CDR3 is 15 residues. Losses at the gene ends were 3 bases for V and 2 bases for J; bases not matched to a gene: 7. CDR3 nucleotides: TGCAGTGCTAGTCGGGCTAGCGGAACCTACAATGAGCAGTTCTTC. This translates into CSASRASGTYNEQFF.

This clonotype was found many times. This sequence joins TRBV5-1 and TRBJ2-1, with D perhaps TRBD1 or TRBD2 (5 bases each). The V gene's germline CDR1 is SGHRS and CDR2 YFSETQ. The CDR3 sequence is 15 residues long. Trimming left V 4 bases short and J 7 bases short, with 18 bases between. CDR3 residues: CASSDGTLGYNEQFF. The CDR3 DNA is TGCGCCAGCAGCGACGGGACCCTGGGGTATAATGAGCAGTTCTTC.

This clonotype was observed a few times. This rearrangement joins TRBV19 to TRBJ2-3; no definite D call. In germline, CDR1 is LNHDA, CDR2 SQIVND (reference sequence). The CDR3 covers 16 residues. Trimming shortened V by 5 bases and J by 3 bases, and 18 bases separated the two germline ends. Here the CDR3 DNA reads TGTGCCAGTAGTTCCCCTTCGGGTCCGACGACAGATACGCAGTATTTT. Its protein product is CASSSPSGPTTDTQYF.

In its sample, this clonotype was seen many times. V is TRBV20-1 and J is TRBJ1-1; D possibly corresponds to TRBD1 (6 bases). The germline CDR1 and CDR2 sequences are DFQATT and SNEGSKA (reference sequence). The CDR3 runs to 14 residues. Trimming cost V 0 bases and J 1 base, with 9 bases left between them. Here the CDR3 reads CSARETGRNTEAFF. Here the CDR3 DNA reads TGCAGTGCTAGAGAAACAGGGCGGAACACTGAAGCTTTCTTT.

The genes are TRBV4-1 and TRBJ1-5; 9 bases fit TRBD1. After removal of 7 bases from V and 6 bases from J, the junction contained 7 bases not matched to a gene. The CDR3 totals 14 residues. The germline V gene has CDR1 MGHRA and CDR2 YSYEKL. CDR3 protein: CASTRGQGGQPQHF. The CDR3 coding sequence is TGCGCCAGCACCCGGGGACAGGGTGGTCAGCCCCAGCATTTT.

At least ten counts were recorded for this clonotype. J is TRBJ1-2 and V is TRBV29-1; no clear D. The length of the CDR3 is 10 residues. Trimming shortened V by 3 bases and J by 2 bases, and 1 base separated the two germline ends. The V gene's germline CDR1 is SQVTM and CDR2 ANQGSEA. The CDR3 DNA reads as TGCAGCGTTGACAACTATGGCTACACCTTC. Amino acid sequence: CSVDNYGYTF.

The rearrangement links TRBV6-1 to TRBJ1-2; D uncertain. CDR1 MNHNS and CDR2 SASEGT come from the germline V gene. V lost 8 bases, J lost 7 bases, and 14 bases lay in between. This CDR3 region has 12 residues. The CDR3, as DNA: TGTGCCAGCCGGCTCATATCGGGTGGCTACACCTTC. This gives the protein CASRLISGGYTF.

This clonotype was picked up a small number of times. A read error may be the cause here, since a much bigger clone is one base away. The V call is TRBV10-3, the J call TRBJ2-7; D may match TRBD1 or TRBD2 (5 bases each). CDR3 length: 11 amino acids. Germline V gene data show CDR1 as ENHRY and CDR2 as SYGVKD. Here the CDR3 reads CASSEGNEQYF. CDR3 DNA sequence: TGTGCCAGCAGTGAGGGGAACGAGCAGTACTTC.

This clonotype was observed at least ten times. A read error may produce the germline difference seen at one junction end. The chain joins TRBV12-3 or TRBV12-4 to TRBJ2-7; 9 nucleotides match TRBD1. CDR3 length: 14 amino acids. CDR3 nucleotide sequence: TGCGCCAGCAGCTTGAGGACAGGGGCCTACGAGCAGTACTTC. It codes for CASSLRTGAYEQYF.

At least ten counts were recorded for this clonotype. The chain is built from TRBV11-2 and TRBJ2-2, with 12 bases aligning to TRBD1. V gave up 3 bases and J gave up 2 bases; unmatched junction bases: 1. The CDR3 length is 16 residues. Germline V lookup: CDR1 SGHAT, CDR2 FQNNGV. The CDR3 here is CASSLGTGGNTGELFF. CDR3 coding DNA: TGTGCCAGCAGCTTGGGGACAGGGGGCAACACCGGGGAGCTGTTTTTT.

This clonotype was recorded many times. The CDR3 loop reads CASTQIAGKVTGELFF. The DNA of the CDR3 is TGTGCCAGCACCCAGATAGCGGGAAAGGTTACCGGGGAGCTGTTTTTT. The V call is TRBV11-2, the J call TRBJ2-2; 8 positions match TRBD2. Germline V gene lookup returns CDR1 SGHAT and CDR2 FQNNGV. The CDR3 spans 16 residues. The V and J ends lost 7 bases and 5 bases, in that order; junction bases with no gene match: 12. Combining the CDR3 with reference TRBV11-2 and TRBJ2-2 gives the whole variable domain EAGVAQSPRYKIIEKRQSVAFWCNPISGHATLYWYQQILGQGPKLLIQFQNNGVVDDSQLPKDRFSAERLKGVDSTLKIQPAKLEDSAVYLCASTQIAGKVTGELFFGEGSRLTVL.

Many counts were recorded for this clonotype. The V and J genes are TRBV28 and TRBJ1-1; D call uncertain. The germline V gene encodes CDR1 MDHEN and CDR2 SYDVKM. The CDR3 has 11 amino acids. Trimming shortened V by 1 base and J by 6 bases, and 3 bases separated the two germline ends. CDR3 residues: CASSLLAEAFF. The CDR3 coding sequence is TGTGCCAGCAGTTTATTAGCTGAAGCTTTCTTT.

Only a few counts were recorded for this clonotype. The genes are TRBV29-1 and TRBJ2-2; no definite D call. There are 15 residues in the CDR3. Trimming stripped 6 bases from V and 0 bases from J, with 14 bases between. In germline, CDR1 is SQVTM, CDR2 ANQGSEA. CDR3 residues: CSVSQRPTNTGELFF. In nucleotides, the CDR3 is TGCAGCGTGAGCCAGAGACCGACGAACACCGGGGAGCTGTTTTTT.